This entry lists 8 T cell receptor beta chains sequenced from one sample in a study of CD8+CD57+ T cells in acquired aplastic anemia (dated 2018 in TCRdb). Patients chosen for sequencing had shown expansion of CD8+CD57+ cells by flow cytometry. These reads were obtained on an Illumina HiSeq 2000. Genomic DNA served as template for TCR beta VDJ combination and CDR3 sequence profiling. TCRdb reprocessed the public reads (quality trimming at Q25 with fastp, clone calling with MiXCR) and kept in-frame beta chains. Rows matching on CDR3 protein sequence are summarized as one entry with the most common DNA and genes. In this sample the table shows under 500,000 distinct CDR3 sequences, about a third of which occur a single time. 0.82% of the sample belongs to the ten largest clones. Sequenced sample: sorted CD4+, CD8+, or CD8+CD57+ T cells (not recorded which) from PBMCs. The receptors derive from a human donor with aplastic anemia.

The genes are TRBV2 and TRBJ2-5; TRBD2 aligns across 8 bases. The CDR3 runs 14 residues. The V gene end was trimmed by 6 bases and the J gene end by 1 base; junction bases not matched to a gene: 4. Per the germline V gene, CDR1 is SNHLY and CDR2 is FYNNEI. The CDR3 coding sequence is TGTGCCAGCAGCCGCGGGAGGTCCCAAGAGACCCAGTACTTC. Protein sequence: CASSRGRSQETQYF.

This clonotype was found many times. The V and J genes are TRBV2 and TRBJ1-5; no firm D call. Trimming stripped 2 bases from V and 0 bases from J, with 11 bases between. The length of the CDR3 is 16 residues. The germline CDR1 and CDR2 sequences are SNHLY and FYNNEI. CDR3 DNA: TGTGCCAGCAGTGAACTCTCCCTATATAGCAATCAGCCCCAGCATTTT. The encoded protein is CASSELSLYSNQPQHF.

This rearrangement joins TRBV11-2 to TRBJ2-2, with D tentatively TRBD2 (5 bases). Germline V gene lookup returns CDR1 SGHAT and CDR2 FQNNGV. CDR3 size: 15 residues. The V end lost 1 base, the J end lost 3 bases, and 9 bases lay between the germline ends. The CDR3 DNA is TGTGCCAGCAGCTTAGGGACGCGGGACACCGGGGAGCTGTTTTTT. Translation gives CASSLGTRDTGELFF. Looking up the rest from reference TRBV11-2 and TRBJ2-2 gives the full variable domain: EAGVAQSPRYKIIEKRQSVAFWCNPISGHATLYWYQQILGQGPKLLIQFQNNGVVDDSQLPKDRFSAERLKGVDSTLKIQPAKLEDSAVYLCASSLGTRDTGELFFGEGSRLTVL.

This clonotype was counted many times. This chain connects TRBV15 to TRBJ2-6, with 9 bases that match TRBD1. Germline V gene data show CDR1 as LNHNV and CDR2 as YYDKDF (reference sequence). The CDR3 covers 18 residues. V shed 5 bases, J shed 4 bases, and the junction held 12 bases outside the gene matches. The CDR3 DNA is TGTGCCACCAGCGGCCTACAGGGGGCGCTTCTGGGGGCCAACGTCCTGACTTTC. It translates to CATSGLQGALLGANVLTF.

This clonotype was counted many times. This chain uses TRBV2 with TRBJ2-2, with 7 bases that match TRBD1. This CDR3 has 15 amino acids. Germline V gene data show CDR1 as SNHLY and CDR2 as FYNNEI. V was clipped by 5 bases and J by 4 bases; unmatched bases: 7. The CDR3: CASSRQGVGTGELFF. The DNA for the CDR3 is TGTGCCAGCAGTCGACAGGGCGTAGGCACCGGGGAGCTGTTTTTT. Based on the CDR3 plus reference TRBV2 and TRBJ2-2, the full variable domain is EPEVTQTPSHQVTQMGQEVILRCVPISNHLYFYWYRQILGQKVEFLVSFYNNEISEKSEIFDDQFSVERPDGSNFTLKIRSTKLEDSAMYFCASSRQGVGTGELFFGEGSRLTVL.

The chain links TRBV9 to TRBJ2-2; 8 nucleotides line up with TRBD1. The junction had 0 bases not matched to a gene; V was cut back by 2 bases and J by 0 bases. CDR1 and CDR2 (germline): SGDLS, YYNGEE. The CDR3 has 15 residues. CDR3 sequence reads: CASSVGQANTGELFF. CDR3 nucleotides: TGTGCCAGCAGCGTGGGACAGGCGAACACCGGGGAGCTGTTTTTT.

The sample holds many counts of this clonotype. V gene TRBV10-3 combines with J gene TRBJ1-2, with 7 bases matching TRBD1. The germline CDR1 and CDR2 sequences are ENHRY and SYGVKD. The CDR3 covers 12 residues. The junction had 7 bases not matched to a gene; V was cut back by 8 bases and J by 7 bases. The DNA of the CDR3 is TGTGCCATCCTAAGACAGGGTAGTGGCTACACCTTC. This encodes CAILRQGSGYTF.

The J gene is TRBJ2-7, the V gene TRBV29-1; 8 bases fit TRBD2. CDR1 is SQVTM and CDR2 is ANQGSEA in the germline V gene. V lost 3 bases to trimming and J lost 2 bases; unmatched junction nucleotides: 6. The CDR3 has 14 amino acids. The CDR3 spells CSVDGGGSTYEQYF. CDR3 sequence (DNA): TGCAGCGTTGATGGCGGGGGGAGCACCTACGAGCAGTACTTC.